Each of the 17 T cell receptor beta chains below was sequenced from the same sample in a study of beta chain features in type 1 diabetes (dated by TCRdb to 2016 to 2019). The method behind the library was the immunoSEQ multiplex PCR assay. The High Capacity cDNA Reverse Transcription Kit was used to reverse transcribe all of the isolated RNA, meaning that expressed TCRB transcripts were what got sequenced. TCRdb's version of the immuneACCESS table is confined to in-frame rearrangements and falls short of the full clone set. An unresolved V gene accounts for under half of the shortfall where checked; the remainder is of unknown origin. The sample profile shows about 620,000 clones; around 15% of them were found once. The top ten clonotypes cover under 0.095% of the sample. The sequencing sample was made of naive CD4+ T cells from blood. What this sample's cell subset or site label stands for: true naive CD4+ T cells. The receptors here all came from a man in his late teens or twenties in good health.

In this sample, this clone turned up a few times. The CDR3 nucleotides read TGTGCCAGCTCACCATATTTTAGCGCGACGACGCATGCAGATACGCAGTATTTT. Amino acids: CASSPYFSATTHADTQYF. V usage is TRBV18 and J usage is TRBJ2-3; a weak D match, TRBD2 (5 bases). The ends were cut back, 2 bases at V and 4 bases at J, with 22 bases in the middle. Germline-derived CDR1 and CDR2 are KGHSH and LQKENI. This CDR3 is built from 18 residues.

This clone was seen only a few times. Within the sample, other DNA sequences also encode this same CDR3. The rearrangement joins TRBV7-3 to TRBJ1-1, with D unresolved. Germline V lookup: CDR1 SGHTA, CDR2 FQGTGA. V lost 2 bases and J lost 1, with 5 bases in between. This CDR3 has 13 residues. The CDR3 sequence: CASSLGTNTEAFF. In DNA form, the CDR3 reads TGTGCCAGCAGCTTAGGCACGAACACTGAAGCTTTCTTT.

The chain joins TRBV6-6 to TRBJ2-7; D is unresolved. The CDR3 runs to 12 residues. V dropped 3 bases and J dropped 6 bases, with 9 bases sitting between them. Germline V gene lookup returns CDR1 MNHNY and CDR2 SVGAGI (reference sequence). CDR3 sequence: CASSYESREQYF. CDR3 DNA sequence: TGTGCCAGCAGTTATGAGTCCCGCGAGCAGTACTTC.

This clone has more than one count but fewer than ten. The J gene is TRBJ2-1, the V gene TRBV15; 8 bases line up with TRBD2. The CDR3 totals 17 residues. Looked up from germline, CDR1 is LNHNV and CDR2 is YYDKDF (reference sequence). Germline trimming cut 2 bases from V and 6 bases from J; bases unmatched to any gene: 12. In DNA, the CDR3 is TGTGCCACCAGCAGATCTCCGGGACTAGGGTCGAGCAATGAGCAGTTCTTC. Amino acids: CATSRSPGLGSSNEQFF. Supplemented by reference TRBV15 and TRBJ2-1, the full variable domain reads DAMVIQNPRYQVTQFGKPVTLSCSQTLNHNVMYWYQQKSSQAPKLLFHYYDKDFNNEADTPDNFQSRRPNTSFCFLDIRSPGLGDTAMYLCATSRSPGLGSSNEQFFGPGTRLTVL.

Note on this clone: Distinct nucleotide sequences in the sample also encode this CDR3. This chain connects TRBV18 to TRBJ2-7, with D tentatively TRBD2 (5 bases). V lost 1 base to trimming and J lost 6 bases, with 7 bases between them. Germline V lookup: CDR1 KGHSH, CDR2 LQKENI. The CDR3 loop spans 12 amino acids. The CDR3 sequence: CASSPLGSEQYF. The CDR3 DNA reads TGTGCCAGCTCACCACTAGGGAGCGAGCAGTACTTC.

This clone has more than one count but fewer than ten. The chain employs TRBV11-2 and TRBJ2-7; D could derive from TRBD1 or TRBD2 (5 bases each). Trimming took 1 base from V and 3 from J, leaving 16 bases between them. The CDR3 is 16 residues long. Germline assignment: CDR1 SGHAT and CDR2 FQNNGV. The CDR3 sequence is CASSLVGSQGNYEQYF. The CDR3 DNA is TGTGCCAGCAGCTTAGTAGGGAGTCAGGGCAACTACGAGCAGTACTTC.

This clone was seen a few times. J is TRBJ2-5 and V is TRBV18; perhaps D is TRBD1 or TRBD2 (5 bases each). Trimming took off 2 bases at V and 5 bases at J, with 15 bases between the two ends. The V gene's germline CDR1 is KGHSH and CDR2 LQKENI. The CDR3 spans 15 residues. DNA of the CDR3: TGTGCCAGCTCACCAAAAGAGGGGTCGAGGGAGACCCAGTACTTC. It specifies CASSPKEGSRETQYF.

This clone appeared a few times. This chain connects TRBV11-3 to TRBJ1-4, with D hard to call. The CDR3 is 14 residues long. Germline CDR1 SGHNT, CDR2 YENEEA. V lost 2 bases and J 7 bases, leaving 11 bases between the germline ends. This chain's CDR3 is CASSLRSRGEKLFF. The CDR3 DNA is TGTGCCAGCAGCTTACGGAGTCGGGGTGAAAAACTGTTTTTT.

As concerns this clone: Other DNA variants within this sample encode the same CDR3. The chain couples TRBV15 to TRBJ1-6; D unresolved. V was trimmed by 6 bases and J by 10 bases, leaving 19 bases between them. This CDR3 has 15 amino acids. Germline lookup yields CDR1 LNHNV and CDR2 YYDKDF (reference sequence). CDR3: CATRLVHGANSPLHF. In DNA, the CDR3 is TGTGCCACCAGACTCGTGCACGGAGCCAACTCACCCCTCCACTTT.

This clone has only a few counts. The chain uses TRBV10-3 and TRBJ2-7; D is undetermined. The CDR3 extends over 16 amino acids. Per the germline V gene, CDR1 is ENHRY and CDR2 is SYGVKD. V was cut by 4 bases and J by 5 bases, with 21 bases left in between. This CDR3 is CAISGIRRPSTHEQYF. CDR3 in DNA: TGTGCCATCAGTGGAATTAGGAGACCGAGTACCCACGAGCAGTACTTC.

DNA of the CDR3: TGTGCCAGCAGCTCCTGGAAGACCTATAATTCACCCCTCCACTTT. Amino acids: CASSSWKTYNSPLHF. The chain recombines TRBV7-9 with TRBJ1-6; unclear D gene. V shed 4 bases and J shed 2 bases, with 9 bases lying between them. Looked up from germline, CDR1 is SEHNR and CDR2 is FQNEAQ (reference sequence). The CDR3 consists of 15 residues. Full variable domain (outside the CDR3, taken from reference TRBV7-9 and TRBJ1-6): DTGVSQNPRHKITKRGQNVTFRCDPISEHNRLYWYRQTLGQGPEFLTYFQNEAQLEKSRLLSDRFSAERPKGSFSTLEIQRTEQGDSAMYLCASSSWKTYNSPLHFGNGTRLTVT.

This clone occurred a few times. The V gene is TRBV11-2, the J gene TRBJ2-4; D is unresolved. This CDR3 has 15 amino acids. Between the trimmed V and J ends, which lost 5 bases and 0 bases, there was a span of 11 bases. CDR1 and CDR2 (germline): SGHAT, FQNNGV. CDR3 DNA: TGTGCCAGCAGCCCCGTACGGCTAGCCAAAAACATTCAGTACTTC. Protein sequence: CASSPVRLAKNIQYF.

This clone was observed a handful of times. The chain combines TRBV5-4 with TRBJ2-3; 7 bases agree with TRBD1. CDR3 size: 15 residues. The V gene end was trimmed by 3 bases and the J gene end by 1 base; junction bases not matched to a gene: 5. Germline CDR1 SGHNT, CDR2 YYREEE (reference sequence). CDR3 sequence reads: CASSSTGYRTDTQYF. The CDR3 DNA reads TGTGCCAGCAGCTCGACAGGGTACCGCACAGATACGCAGTATTTT. Variable domain in full (rest from reference TRBV5-4 and TRBJ2-3): ETGVTQSPTHLIKTRGQQVTLRCSSQSGHNTVSWYQQALGQGPQFIFQYYREEENGRGNFPPRFSGLQFPNYSSELNVNALELDDSALYLCASSSTGYRTDTQYFGPGTRLTVL.

The chain couples TRBV18 to TRBJ2-5, with D unresolved. The length of the CDR3 is 13 residues. Germline CDR1 is KGHSH and CDR2 is LQKENI. Trimming stripped 5 bases from V and 1 base from J, with 8 bases between. CDR3 DNA: TGTGCCAGCTCATCCCTACTCCAAGAGACCCAGTACTTC. It yields the protein CASSSLLQETQYF.

The rearrangement uses TRBV2 and TRBJ1-6; unclear D gene. V was clipped by 6 bases and J by 3 bases, with 12 bases between them. Germline loops: CDR1 SNHLY, CDR2 FYNNEI. The CDR3 covers 15 residues. The CDR3 DNA follows: TGTGCCAGCAGCCTCCGGGAGGGCTATAATTCACCCCTCCACTTT. This translates into CASSLREGYNSPLHF.

The chain combines TRBV6-5 with TRBJ1-5; tentative D call: TRBD1 (5 bases). Germline values: CDR1 MNHEY, CDR2 SVGAGI. Trimming removed 6 bases at V and 2 bases at J, with 14 bases between. The CDR3 extends over 15 amino acids. CDR3 sequence (DNA): TGTGCCAGCAGCACTACCGGGACCCGCAATCAGCCCCAGCATTTT. Translating gives CASSTTGTRNQPQHF.

The chain employs TRBV21-1 and TRBJ1-1. TRBV21-1 is a pseudogene locus. The CDR3 contains 16 residues. CDR3 protein: CASSLTGPGPYTEAFF. In DNA form, the CDR3 reads TGTGCCAGCAGCCTCACGGGCCCGGGCCCTTACACTGAAGCTTTCTTT.